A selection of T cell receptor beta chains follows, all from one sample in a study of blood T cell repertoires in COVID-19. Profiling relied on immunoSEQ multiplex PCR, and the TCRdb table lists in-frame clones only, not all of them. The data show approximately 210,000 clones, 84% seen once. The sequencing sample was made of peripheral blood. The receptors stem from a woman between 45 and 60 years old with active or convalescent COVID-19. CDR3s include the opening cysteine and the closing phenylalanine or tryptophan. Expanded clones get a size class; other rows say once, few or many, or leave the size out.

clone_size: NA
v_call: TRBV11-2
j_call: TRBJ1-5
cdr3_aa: CASSLEVGGSNQPQHF

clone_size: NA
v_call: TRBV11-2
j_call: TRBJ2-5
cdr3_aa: CASSFTSVKRGETQYF

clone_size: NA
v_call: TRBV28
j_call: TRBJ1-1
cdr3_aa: CASTSQGARTEAFF

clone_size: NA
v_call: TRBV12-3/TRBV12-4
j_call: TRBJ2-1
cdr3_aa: CASSFSTNNEQFF

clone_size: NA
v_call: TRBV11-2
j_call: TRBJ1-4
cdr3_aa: CASSLGVGGYSEKLFF

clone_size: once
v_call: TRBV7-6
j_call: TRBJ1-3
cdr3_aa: CASSLVGPGNTIYF

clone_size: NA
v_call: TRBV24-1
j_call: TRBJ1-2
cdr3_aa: CATSDFPTGGEGYTF

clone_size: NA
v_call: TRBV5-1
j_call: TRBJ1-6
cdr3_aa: CASRLQGAGSPLHF

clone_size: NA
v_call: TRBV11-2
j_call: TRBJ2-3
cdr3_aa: CASSLYDRAGDTQYF

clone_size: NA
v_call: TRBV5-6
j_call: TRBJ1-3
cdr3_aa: CASSLLDIGRGGNTIYF

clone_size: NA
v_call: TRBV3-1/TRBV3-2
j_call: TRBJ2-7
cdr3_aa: CASSQVQGSSEQYF

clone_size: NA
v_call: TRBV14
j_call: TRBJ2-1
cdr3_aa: CASSQGQGRGNEQFF

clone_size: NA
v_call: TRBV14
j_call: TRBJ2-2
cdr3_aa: CASTARDRESGELFF

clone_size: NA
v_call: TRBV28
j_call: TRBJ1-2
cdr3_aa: CASSSDKNYGYTF

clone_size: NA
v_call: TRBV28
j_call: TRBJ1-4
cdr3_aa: CASAMGGQFNEKLFF

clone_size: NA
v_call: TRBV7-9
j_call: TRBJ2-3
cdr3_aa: CASSLGTAADTQYF

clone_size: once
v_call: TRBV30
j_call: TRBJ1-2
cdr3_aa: CAWSSVRLTSSYTF

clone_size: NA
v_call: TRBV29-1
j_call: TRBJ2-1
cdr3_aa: CSTPGLASNNEQFF

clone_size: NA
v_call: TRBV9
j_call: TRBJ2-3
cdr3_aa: CASSGPGAGATDTQYF

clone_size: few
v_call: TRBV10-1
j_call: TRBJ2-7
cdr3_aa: CASSDSDRSYEQYF

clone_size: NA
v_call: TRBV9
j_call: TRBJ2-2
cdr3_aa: CASSPRTASTGELFF

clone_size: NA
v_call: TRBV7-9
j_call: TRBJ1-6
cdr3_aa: CASSSRGTGKNSPLHF

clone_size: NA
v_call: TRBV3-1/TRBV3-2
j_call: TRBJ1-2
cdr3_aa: CASSRVSGDGYTF

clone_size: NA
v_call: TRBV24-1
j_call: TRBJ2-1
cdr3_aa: CATSDGLAGSYNEQFF

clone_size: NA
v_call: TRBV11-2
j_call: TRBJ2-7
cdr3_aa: CASSLGQGPYEQYF

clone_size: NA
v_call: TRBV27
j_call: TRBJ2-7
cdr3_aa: CASSLLAGGEQYF

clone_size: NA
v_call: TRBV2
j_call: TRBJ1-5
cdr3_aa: CASSEYGRSNQPQHF

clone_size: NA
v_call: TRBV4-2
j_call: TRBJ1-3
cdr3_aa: CASSQDSGTGVGNTIYF

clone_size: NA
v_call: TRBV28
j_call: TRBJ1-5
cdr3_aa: CASSSGRDNQPQHF

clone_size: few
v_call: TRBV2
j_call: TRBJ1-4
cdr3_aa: CASSPRGRGDEKLFF

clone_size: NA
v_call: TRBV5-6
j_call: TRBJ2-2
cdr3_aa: CASGTLYYQGTGELFF

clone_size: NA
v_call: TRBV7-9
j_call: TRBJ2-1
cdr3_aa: CASSSAWAGVLNEQFF

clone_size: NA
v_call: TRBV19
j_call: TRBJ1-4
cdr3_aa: CASNWGTGNEKLFF

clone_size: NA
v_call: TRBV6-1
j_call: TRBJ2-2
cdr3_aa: CASSELGAYYNTGELFF

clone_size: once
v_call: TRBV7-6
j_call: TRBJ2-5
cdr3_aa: CASSGGQGAGETQYF

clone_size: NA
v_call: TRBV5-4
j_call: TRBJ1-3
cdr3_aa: CASSLTGPSGNTIYF

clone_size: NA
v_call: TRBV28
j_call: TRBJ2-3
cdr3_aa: CASSLRHGGRTTDTQYF

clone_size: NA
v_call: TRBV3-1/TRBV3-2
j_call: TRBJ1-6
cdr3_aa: CASSLRGGGRDSPLHF

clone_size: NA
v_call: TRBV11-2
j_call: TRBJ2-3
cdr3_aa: CASSLARLSDTQYF

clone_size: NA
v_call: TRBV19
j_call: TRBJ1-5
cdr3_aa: CASSIGQGDGNQPQHF

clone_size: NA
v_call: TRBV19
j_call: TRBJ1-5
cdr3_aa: CASSRRTGRWQPQHF

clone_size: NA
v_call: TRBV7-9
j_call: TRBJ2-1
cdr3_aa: CASSPTGGSYNEQFF

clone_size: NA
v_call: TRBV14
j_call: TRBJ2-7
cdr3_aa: CASSQALMRGHIEQYF

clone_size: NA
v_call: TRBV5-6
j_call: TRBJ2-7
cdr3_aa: CASSLKAEWNYEQYF

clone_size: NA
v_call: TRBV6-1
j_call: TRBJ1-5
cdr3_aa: CASSEAAHSQYQPQHF

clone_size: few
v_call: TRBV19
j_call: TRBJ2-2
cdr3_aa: CASSILGTANTGELFF

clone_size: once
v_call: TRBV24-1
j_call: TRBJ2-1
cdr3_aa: CATSDWTSGVYEQFF

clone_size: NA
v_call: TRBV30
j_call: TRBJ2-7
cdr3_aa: CAWSPSRTLAGRYEQYF

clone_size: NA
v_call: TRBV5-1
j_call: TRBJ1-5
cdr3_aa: CASSLGQGNNQPQHF

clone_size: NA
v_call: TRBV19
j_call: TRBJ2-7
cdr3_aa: CASSPIAGGEQYF

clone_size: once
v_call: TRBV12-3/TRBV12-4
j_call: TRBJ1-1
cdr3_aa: CAARRGLDTEAFF

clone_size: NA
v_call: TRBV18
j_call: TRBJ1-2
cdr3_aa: CASSPPTSANYGYTF

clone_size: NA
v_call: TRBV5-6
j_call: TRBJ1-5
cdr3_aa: CASSRQSYFYSNQPQHF

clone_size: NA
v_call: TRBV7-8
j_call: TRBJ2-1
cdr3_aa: CASSLEEGRNEQFF

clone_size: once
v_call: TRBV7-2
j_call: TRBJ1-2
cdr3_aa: CASSWGPFNYGYTF